The 22 T cell receptor beta chains below all came from one sample that was sequenced in a study of blood T cell repertoires in COVID-19. The repertoire was sequenced with immunoSEQ multiplex PCR; TCRdb's copy has only in-frame clones and lacks some. The repertoire includes roughly 92,000 clones, 90% of them detected once, and 4.3% sits in the top ten. The material sequenced was peripheral blood. The receptors come from a woman of 80 years or more with active or convalescent COVID-19.

The chain uses TRBV14 and TRBJ2-3, with 9 bases aligning to TRBD2. V shed 0 bases, J shed 3 bases, and the junction held 10 bases outside the gene matches. CDR1 is SGHDN, CDR2 FVKESK, per germline. The CDR3 runs 18 residues. The DNA of the CDR3 is TGTGCCAGCAGCCAAGATTATTTGGCGGGAGGGCCGACAGATACGCAGTATTTT. Its translation: CASSQDYLAGGPTDTQYF.

This chain joins TRBV7-2 and TRBJ2-7; 8 positions agree with TRBD1. The CDR3 spans 12 residues. J was trimmed by 6 bases and V by 6 bases; bases with no gene match: 4. The germline CDR1 and CDR2 sequences are SGHTA and FQGNSA. CDR3 in amino acids: CASSHTGGEQYF. CDR3 nucleotides: TGTGCCAGCAGTCACACAGGGGGCGAGCAGTACTTC.

The chain combines TRBV2 with TRBJ2-7; no firm D call. The CDR3 contains 13 residues. Germline V gives CDR1 SNHLY, CDR2 FYNNEI. The germline V and J ends were trimmed by 3 bases and 4 bases, with 10 bases remaining between them. CDR3 nucleotide sequence: TGTGCCAGCAGTGATCTCTCTGAGTACGAGCAGTACTTC. As protein: CASSDLSEYEQYF.

This clone appeared a single time. V is TRBV9 and J is TRBJ1-1, with a possible D match to TRBD1 (5 bases). Germline CDR1 reads SGDLS; CDR2 reads YYNGEE. The CDR3 has 15 amino acids. V was clipped by 2 bases and J by 1 base, with 12 bases between them. Here the CDR3 reads CASSVEAQANTEAFF. The CDR3, as DNA: TGTGCCAGCAGCGTCGAGGCACAGGCGAACACTGAAGCTTTCTTT.

This chain connects TRBV25-1 to TRBJ2-7; 8 bases line up with TRBD1. CDR3 size: 14 residues. CDR1 is MGHDK, CDR2 SYGVNS, per germline. The V gene end was trimmed by 2 bases and the J gene end by 9 bases; junction bases not matched to a gene: 9. CDR3 in DNA: TGTGCCAGCAGTGAAATGGGGACAGGAAAAGCGCAGTACTTC. Residues: CASSEMGTGKAQYF.

The V gene is TRBV4-1, the J gene TRBJ2-3, with D perhaps TRBD2 (6 bases). Trimming stripped 4 bases from V and 2 bases from J, with 16 bases between. The CDR3 consists of 16 residues. The germline V gene encodes CDR1 MGHRA and CDR2 YSYEKL. In DNA form, the CDR3 reads TGCGCCAGCAGCCTCAGGTTGGTAGCGGACACAGATACGCAGTATTTT. Protein sequence: CASSLRLVADTDTQYF.

The chain couples TRBV30 to TRBJ2-5, with unresolved D. Germline-derived CDR1 and CDR2 are GTSNPN and SVGIG (reference sequence). This CDR3 has 13 amino acids. Trimming left V 0 bases short and J 3 bases short, with 8 bases between. CDR3 loop: CAWSVSRKETQYF. As DNA, the CDR3 is TGTGCCTGGAGTGTGTCCAGGAAAGAGACCCAGTACTTC.

V is TRBV7-2 and J is TRBJ2-2; a possible D gene is TRBD1 (5 bases). The ends were cut back, 1 base at V and 9 bases at J, with 9 bases in the middle. From germline, CDR1 is SGHTA and CDR2 FQGNSA. This CDR3 spans 13 amino acids. The CDR3 DNA follows: TGTGCCAGCAGCTTAGTGCAGGGAAGGGAGCTGTTTTTT. It is translated as CASSLVQGRELFF.

This sequence joins TRBV4-1 and TRBJ2-3; 7 bases map to TRBD1. There are 15 residues in the CDR3. CDR1 and CDR2 (germline): MGHRA, YSYEKL. The ends lost 0 bases at V and 4 bases at J; junction bases unmatched: 4. CDR3 coding DNA: TGCGCCAGCAGCCAAGATCGGCAGGGGGCAGATACGCAGTATTTT. Translation: CASSQDRQGADTQYF.

The chain carries TRBV5-1 and TRBJ1-2, with 8 positions matching TRBD1. V lost 3 bases, J lost 5 bases, and 9 bases stayed unmatched. This CDR3 region has 15 residues. The germline V gene encodes CDR1 SGHRS and CDR2 YFSETQ. The chain's CDR3 is CASSSLPGQEYGYTF. CDR3 DNA: TGCGCCAGCAGCTCACTACCGGGACAGGAATATGGCTACACCTTC.

The V call is TRBV7-9, the J call TRBJ1-4, with 9 bases that match TRBD1. The ends lost 5 bases at V and 7 bases at J; junction bases unmatched: 8. This CDR3 contains 15 residues. Germline values: CDR1 SEHNR, CDR2 FQNEAQ (reference sequence). CDR3 residues: CASSPRQGGTEKLFF. CDR3 bases: TGTGCCAGCAGCCCAAGACAGGGGGGAACTGAAAAACTGTTTTTT.

V and J are TRBV10-2 and TRBJ2-1; TRBD2 aligns across 10 bases. J was trimmed by 9 bases and V by 2 bases; bases with no gene match: 1. Germline V gene sequence: CDR1 WSHSY, CDR2 SAAADI. This CDR3 comprises 13 residues. The CDR3 loop reads CASSETSGAEQFF. The CDR3 nucleotides read TGCGCCAGCAGTGAGACTAGCGGGGCTGAGCAGTTCTTC.

V usage is TRBV28 and J usage is TRBJ2-7; no clear D. Looked up from germline, CDR1 is MDHEN and CDR2 is SYDVKM. This CDR3 comprises 12 residues. The V end was cut by 5 bases, the J end by 2 bases, with 7 bases between. The CDR3 loop reads CASSPIAYEQYF. Written as DNA, the CDR3 is TGTGCCAGCAGTCCAATAGCCTACGAGCAGTACTTC. Full variable domain (missing parts from reference TRBV28 and TRBJ2-7): DVKVTQSSRYLVKRTGEKVFLECVQDMDHENMFWYRQDPGLGLRLIYFSYDVKMKEKGDIPEGYSVSREKKERFSLILESASTNQTSMYLCASSPIAYEQYFGPGTRLTVT.

V gene TRBV7-2 combines with J gene TRBJ1-1; D might be TRBD1 (5 bases). The CDR3 is 15 residues long. Deletions cut 1 base from V and 5 bases from J, with 14 bases between. CDR1 SGHTA and CDR2 FQGNSA come from the germline V gene. CDR3 coding DNA: TGTGCCAGCAGCTTAGGTGGTCAGGGTAAAACTGAAGCTTTCTTT. Protein: CASSLGGQGKTEAFF.

V and J are TRBV19 and TRBJ1-1; 8 bases are a match to TRBD1. The V gene's germline CDR1 is LNHDA and CDR2 SQIVND (reference sequence). With 10 bases clipped from V and 1 base from J, the junction kept 5 bases outside the gene matches. This CDR3 is built from 13 residues. The CDR3: CATTTGANTEAFF. Written as DNA, the CDR3 is TGTGCCACCACGACAGGGGCGAACACTGAAGCTTTCTTT. Combining the CDR3 with reference TRBV19 and TRBJ1-1 gives the whole variable domain DGGITQSPKYLFRKEGQNVTLSCEQNLNHDAMYWYRQDPGQGLRLIYYSQIVNDFQKGDIAEGYSVSREKKESFPLTVTSAQKNPTAFYLCATTTGANTEAFFGQGTRLTVV.

The V gene is TRBV7-9, the J gene TRBJ1-3; D is possibly TRBD1 (5 bases). The CDR3 has 14 residues. Germline CDR1 and CDR2: SEHNR and FQNEAQ (reference sequence). The germline V and J ends were trimmed by 5 bases and 3 bases, with 11 bases remaining between them. CDR3 in amino acids: CASSRGDFGNTIYF. The CDR3, as DNA: TGTGCCAGCAGCCGGGGGGACTTTGGAAACACCATATATTTT. Full variable domain (rest looked up from reference TRBV7-9 and TRBJ1-3): DTGVSQNPRHKITKRGQNVTFRCDPISEHNRLYWYRQTLGQGPEFLTYFQNEAQLEKSRLLSDRFSAERPKGSFSTLEIQRTEQGDSAMYLCASSRGDFGNTIYFGEGSWLTVV.

The V call is TRBV4-2, the J call TRBJ2-1; D might be TRBD2 (7 bases). CDR3 size: 15 residues. Germline loops: CDR1 LGHNA, CDR2 YNFKEQ. The V and J ends lost 0 bases and 8 bases respectively, with 14 bases between them. CDR3 in amino acids: CASSQDRGADYEQFF. CDR3 sequence (DNA): TGTGCCAGCAGCCAAGATCGGGGGGCGGATTATGAGCAGTTCTTC.

The chain carries TRBV18 and TRBJ2-1; TRBD2 is a possible D gene (6 bases). Germline V gene data show CDR1 as KGHSH and CDR2 as LQKENI. This CDR3 is 20 amino acids long. V shed 4 bases and J shed 4 bases, with 29 bases lying between them. In nucleotides, the CDR3 is TGTGCCAGCTCACTCTCTTCTGGCACGGGGAGGAGCGGGTCTTACAATGAGCAGTTCTTC. Protein product: CASSLSSGTGRSGSYNEQFF.

V and J are TRBV30 and TRBJ2-5, with 7 positions matching TRBD1. Germline-derived CDR1 and CDR2 are GTSNPN and SVGIG (reference sequence). The CDR3 totals 15 residues. Trimming removed 2 bases from V and 1 base from J; junction bases left unmatched: 7. The CDR3 region has the DNA TGTGCCTGGAGTAAAAATACAGGGGTCCAAGAGACCCAGTACTTC. The encoded protein is CAWSKNTGVQETQYF. Variable domain in full (rest from reference TRBV30 and TRBJ2-5): SQTIHQWPATLVQPVGSPLSLECTVEGTSNPNLYWYRQAAGRGLQLLFYSVGIGQISSEVPQNLSASRPQDRQFILSSKKLLLSDSGFYLCAWSKNTGVQETQYFGPGTRLLVL.

V usage is TRBV11-2 and J usage is TRBJ1-4, with D possibly TRBD1 on 6 matching bases. This CDR3 spans 15 amino acids. The germline V gene has CDR1 SGHAT and CDR2 FQNNGV. V was trimmed by 1 base and J by 4 bases, leaving 10 bases between them. The CDR3 DNA follows: TGTGCCAGCAGCTTAGGCGGGGGCCTTAATGAAAAACTGTTTTTT. Protein product: CASSLGGGLNEKLFF.

The CDR3 DNA sequence: TGTGCCAGCAAGACAGGGGGGGGAACTGAAGCTTTCTTT. It encodes CASKTGGGTEAFF. The gene calls are TRBV2 and TRBJ1-1, with TRBD1 matching 9 bases. The germline V gene has CDR1 SNHLY and CDR2 FYNNEI. The CDR3 extends over 13 amino acids. After removal of 7 bases from V and 5 bases from J, the junction contained 5 bases not matched to a gene. Full variable domain (remainder filled in from reference TRBV2 and TRBJ1-1): EPEVTQTPSHQVTQMGQEVILRCVPISNHLYFYWYRQILGQKVEFLVSFYNNEISEKSEIFDDQFSVERPDGSNFTLKIRSTKLEDSAMYFCASKTGGGTEAFFGQGTRLTVV.

The V call is TRBV7-2, the J call TRBJ2-1; TRBD2 aligns across 8 bases. Germline CDR1 SGHTA, CDR2 FQGNSA. The J segment lost 5 bases and the V segment lost 1 base, leaving 13 bases of the junction unmatched. CDR3 length equals 18 residues. DNA for the CDR3: TGTGCCAGCAGCTTAGAGGCGTTGCGGTTACTAGCGGACAATGAGCAGTTCTTC. Residues: CASSLEALRLLADNEQFF.